This T cell receptor (beta chain) derives from a study of stem cell transplantation in POMP-related autoinflammatory disease. Study overall: Hypothesis: faulty thymoproteasomes impair CD8+ T-cell selection, skewing TRB repertoires. The study's findings and limits: Fewer unique TRB V-J gene pairings were identified in patients with PRAID. PRAID patients trended toward lower TRB diversity and higher clonality in all analyzed T-cell subsets.

PRAID featured immunodeficiency plus autoinflammation. TCRdb's copy holds only in-frame clones and misses some; the assay was immunoSEQ multiplex PCR. The table includes around 26,000 clones, 82% detected once. Turning to this clone: Antigen specificity is unknown.

The germline V gene encodes CDR1 KGHSH and CDR2 LQKENI. The CDR3 is made up of 14 amino acids. Trimming took 1 base from V and 6 from J, leaving 12 bases between them. The rearrangement uses TRBV18 and TRBJ1-2; D is unclear. The material sequenced was CD4+ T cells from PBMCs, taken before stem cell transplantation. This TCR was recovered from a human donor with POMP-related autoinflammation and immune dysregulation (PRAID). The CDR3 bases are TGTGCCAGCTCACCACGCGTTATGAGAGATGGCTACACCTTC. Residues: CASSPRVMRDGYTF.